This T cell receptor (beta chain) was recorded in a study of shared T cell receptors in the human thymus (dated by TCRdb to about 2021). The study in broad terms: The study examined how the human thymus generates shared, self-reactive T-cell receptor alpha chains.

The library was obtained by the immunoSEQ multiplex PCR assay. Imported from immuneACCESS, the table was reduced by TCRdb to in-frame sequences with V and J called. These copies leave out some clones; in studies compared against another copy, an unresolved V gene accounts for under half, and the cause of the remainder is not known. Here the sample has just under 550,000 clones; about 80% occur a single time. Of the sample, less than 0.015% is held by the ten largest clones. The germline V end is reduced by 6 bases and the J end by 8 bases; junction bases left unmatched: 8. CDR3 length: 15 amino acids, cysteine to phenylalanine. Only CDR3 DNA remains: 45 bases, in frame from the first base. The germline V gene (reference sequence) provides CDR1 MNHEY and CDR2 SMNVEV. Comments on this clone: No cognate antigen has been identified for it. No per-base quality is available; no much larger clone lies one base away.

Another study also made use of these data, one on human thymus T cells. The other study reports the following: Immunologically healthy infants undergoing open corrective cardiac surgery for congenital heart defects in Finland were used as donors. Thymus tissue was obtained as surgical resects removed during corrective cardiac surgery. V and J gene segment usage appeared biased in both thymic and peripheral blood repertoires. Highly overlapping thymic TCR repertoires among unrelated individuals were reported in the related research. The study used fewer than ten infant thymus samples plus four related peripheral blood samples to characterize TCR alpha and beta repertoires. The cohort included six male and a couple of female infants, with donor ages spanning 7 to 244 days. Thymocytes were freed from the tissue by mechanical means and kept at -70 degrees C as pellets of 10-30 million cells. A QIAsymphony instrument was used to extract genomic DNA from frozen cell pellets. TCRB and TCRAD loci were amplified from a standardized quantity of quality-controlled genomic DNA using the immunoSEQ multiplex PCR assay. The amplicons spanned the V(D)J region and were long enough to cover the CDR3 and allow V and J genes to be identified. The amplicons were sequenced on an Illumina platform via the commercial immunoSEQ service. Primer bias and sequencing errors were corrected using previously described methods, and TCRAD and TCRB definitions followed the IMGT database. immunoSEQ Analyzer 3.0 and VDJTools were used for repertoire analysis, which covered basic statistics, V/J segment usage, diversity estimates, rarefaction and pairwise overlap. Diversity was estimated using the Chao1, ChaoE, Efron-Thisted, Shannon and inverse Simpson indices, and was also estimated on datasets down-sampled to the size of the smallest sample. Repertoire overlap was assessed by strict matching of CDR3 nucleotide sequence, V gene and J gene, and clustering was done by Jaccard-based multidimensional scaling. On average, thymus samples yielded 650,000 to 1,000,000 unique TCRB clonotypes, whereas blood samples yielded about 80,000.

The sample was thymocytes. The sequence derives from a boy under three years old with a congenital heart defect. Donor details come from another sample of the same person, matched by shared clones. The receptor chain draws on TRBV27 and TRBJ2-1, with 12 bases in between that match TRBD2. The DNA sequence is TGTGCCAGCAGCCCCGGGACTAGCGGGTATGATGAGCAGTTCTTC. Translated, this gives CASSPGTSGYDEQFF.